This T cell receptor beta chain was captured in a study of OX40 agonist ivuxolimab in advanced cancers. Study overall: Ivuxolimab is an agonistic anti-OX40 (CD134) antibody, and patients were treated with it. While on treatment, patients had intravenous ivuxolimab at 0.01 to 10 mg/kg every 2 weeks. Whole-study results and caveats: Clonal expansion was seen in CD4+ and CD8+ blood T cells by week 6 at 0.1 to 3.0 mg/kg. Mean expanded clone counts were higher in CD8+ than CD4+ T cells.

The table came from immunoSEQ multiplex PCR; TCRdb's copy has only in-frame clones and leaves some out. In the table there are about 79,000 clones, approximately 90% of which are singletons. Germline assignment: CDR1 SGHDT and CDR2 YYEEEE. The V and J ends lost 5 bases and 0 bases, in that order; junction bases with no gene match: 4. This CDR3 comprises 15 residues. Concerning this clone itself: Its antigen is unidentified.

The receptor's source is an adult with an advanced solid tumor such as melanoma, head and neck, liver or kidney cancer. The V gene is TRBV5-6, the J gene TRBJ2-1; 8 nucleotides align to TRBD2. This specimen consisted of CD4+ or CD8+ T cells sorted from blood, obtained in a trial of the OX40 agonist ivuxolimab. The DNA for the CDR3 is TGTGCCAGCAGTAACAGCGGGAGCTCCTACAATGAGCAGTTCTTC. Its protein is CASSNSGSSYNEQFF.